This TCR beta chain was identified during a study of a mutant IDH1 vaccine in newly diagnosed glioma. The wider study: Treated patients, 62.5% male and 37.5% female, averaged about 40 years of age. Prior therapy was radiotherapy, temozolomide, or both; most received both.

Whole-study results and caveats: Vaccine-induced responses were seen in approximately 93% of patients, spanning several MHC alleles. Pseudoprogression appeared independent of alterations in top peripheral clonotypes.

Generated by immunoSEQ multiplex PCR, the TCRdb table keeps only in-frame clones and is missing some. The sample contains tens of thousands of clones, about 88% of which appear only once. This sample's time point: week 35, safety follow-up. Vaccinated patients received 300 ug of mutant IDH1 20-mer peptide per dose, with topical imiquimod. Germline CDR1 LGHNA, CDR2 YNFKEQ. The CDR3 length is 14 residues. V was clipped by 0 bases and J by 10 bases, with 10 bases between them. In the case of this clone: Antigen: not known.

The starting material was PBMCs, obtained from a glioma patient whose treatment included an IDH1 peptide vaccine. The TCR sequence derives from a man aged 25 to 40 with glioma. The rearrangement joins TRBV4-2 to TRBJ1-6, with D hard to call. In DNA form, the CDR3 reads TGTGCCAGCAGCCAAGAAAGGGCCAGGTCACCCCTCCACTTT. This sequence encodes CASSQERARSPLHF.